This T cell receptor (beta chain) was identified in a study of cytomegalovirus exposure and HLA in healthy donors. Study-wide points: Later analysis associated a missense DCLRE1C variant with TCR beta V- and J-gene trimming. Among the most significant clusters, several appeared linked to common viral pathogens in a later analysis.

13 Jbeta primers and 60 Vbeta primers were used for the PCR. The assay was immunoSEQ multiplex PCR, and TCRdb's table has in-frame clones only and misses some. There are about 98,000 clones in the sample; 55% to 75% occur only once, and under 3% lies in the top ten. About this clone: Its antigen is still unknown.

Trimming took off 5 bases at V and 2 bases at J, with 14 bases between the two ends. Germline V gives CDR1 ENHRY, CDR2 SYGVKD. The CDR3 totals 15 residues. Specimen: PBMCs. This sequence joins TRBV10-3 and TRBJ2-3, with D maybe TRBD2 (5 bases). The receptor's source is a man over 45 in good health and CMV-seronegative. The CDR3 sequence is CAISPSSENTDTQYF. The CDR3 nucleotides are TGTGCCATCAGTCCTAGTAGCGAAAACACAGATACGCAGTATTTT.